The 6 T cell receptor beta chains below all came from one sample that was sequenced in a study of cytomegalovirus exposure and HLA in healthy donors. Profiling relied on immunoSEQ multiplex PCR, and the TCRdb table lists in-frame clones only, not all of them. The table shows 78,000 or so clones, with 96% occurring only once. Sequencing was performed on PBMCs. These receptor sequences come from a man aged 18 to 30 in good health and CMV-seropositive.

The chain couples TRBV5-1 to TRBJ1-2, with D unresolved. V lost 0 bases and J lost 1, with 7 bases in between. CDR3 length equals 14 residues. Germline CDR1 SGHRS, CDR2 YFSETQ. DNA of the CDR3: TGCGCCAGCAGCTTGGTCCCAGTTAACTATGGCTACACCTTC. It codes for CASSLVPVNYGYTF. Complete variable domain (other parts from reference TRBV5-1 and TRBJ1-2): KAGVTQTPRYLIKTRGQQVTLSCSPISGHRSVSWYQQTPGQGLQFLFEYFSETQRNKGNFPGRFSGRQFSNSRSEMNVSTLELGDSALYLCASSLVPVNYGYTFGSGTRLTVV.

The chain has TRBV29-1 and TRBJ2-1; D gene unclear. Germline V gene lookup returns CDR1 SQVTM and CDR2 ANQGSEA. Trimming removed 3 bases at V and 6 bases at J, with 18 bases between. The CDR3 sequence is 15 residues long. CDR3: CSVDVPEPRSNEQFF. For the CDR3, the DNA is TGCAGCGTTGATGTCCCCGAGCCGCGATCCAATGAGCAGTTCTTC.

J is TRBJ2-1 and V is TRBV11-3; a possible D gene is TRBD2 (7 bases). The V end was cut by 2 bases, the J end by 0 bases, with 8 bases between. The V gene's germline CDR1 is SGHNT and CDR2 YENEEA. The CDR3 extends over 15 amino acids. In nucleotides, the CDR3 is TGTGCCAGCAGCTTAAGGGGGGGCTCCTACAATGAGCAGTTCTTC. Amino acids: CASSLRGGSYNEQFF.

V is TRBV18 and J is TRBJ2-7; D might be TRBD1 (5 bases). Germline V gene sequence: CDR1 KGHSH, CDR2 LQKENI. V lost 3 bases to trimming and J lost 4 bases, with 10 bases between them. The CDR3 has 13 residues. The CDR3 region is CASSPDRIYEQYF. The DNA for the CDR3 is TGTGCCAGCTCACCCGACAGAATTTACGAGCAGTACTTC.

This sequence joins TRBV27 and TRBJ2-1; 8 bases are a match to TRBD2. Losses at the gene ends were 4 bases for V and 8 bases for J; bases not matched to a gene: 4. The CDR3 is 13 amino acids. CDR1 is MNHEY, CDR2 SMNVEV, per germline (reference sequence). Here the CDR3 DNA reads TGTGCCAGCAGTTCCTACGGGGGGGATGAGCAGTTCTTC. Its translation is CASSSYGGDEQFF.

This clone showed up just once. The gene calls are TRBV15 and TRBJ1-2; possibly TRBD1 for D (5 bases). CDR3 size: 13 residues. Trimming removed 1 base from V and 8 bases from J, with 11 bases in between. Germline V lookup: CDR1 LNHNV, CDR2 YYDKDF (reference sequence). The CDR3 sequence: CATSRGQGRGYTF. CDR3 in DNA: TGTGCCACCAGCAGAGGGCAGGGCCGAGGCTACACCTTC.